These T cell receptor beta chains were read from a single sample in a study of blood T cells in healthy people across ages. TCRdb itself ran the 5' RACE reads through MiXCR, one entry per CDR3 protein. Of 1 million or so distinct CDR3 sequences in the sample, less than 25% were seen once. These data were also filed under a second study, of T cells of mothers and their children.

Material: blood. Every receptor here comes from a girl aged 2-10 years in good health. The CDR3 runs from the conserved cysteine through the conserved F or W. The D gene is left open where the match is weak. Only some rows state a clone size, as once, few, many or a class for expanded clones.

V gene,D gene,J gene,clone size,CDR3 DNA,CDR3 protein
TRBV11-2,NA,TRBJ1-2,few,TGTGCCAGCAGCTTCGGGGGTTACTATGGCTACACCTTC,CASSFGGYYGYTF
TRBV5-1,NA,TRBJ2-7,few,TGCGCCAGCCGATTGTCTTCCATCTACGAGCAGTACTTC,CASRLSSIYEQYF
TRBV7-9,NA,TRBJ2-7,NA,TGTGCCAGCAGCTCATTAGTAGGAGGGGCTCATGAGCAGTACTTC,CASSSLVGGAHEQYF
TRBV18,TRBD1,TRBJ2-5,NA,TGTGCCAGCTCACCAAGACAGGGTCCACAAGAGACCCAGTACTTC,CASSPRQGPQETQYF
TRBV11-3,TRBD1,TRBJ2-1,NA,TGTGCCAGCCGGGACAGGGAACACAATGAGCAGTTCTTC,CASRDREHNEQFF
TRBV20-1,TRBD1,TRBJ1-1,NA,TGCAGTGCTAGAGAGTCCGGGACAGTCAACACTGAAGCTTTCTTT,CSARESGTVNTEAFF
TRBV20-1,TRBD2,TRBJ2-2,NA,TGCAGTGCTAGAAATCCTAGCGGGGGGCTAGATTCCGGGGAGCTGTTTTTT,CSARNPSGGLDSGELFF
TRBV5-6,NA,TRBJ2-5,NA,TGTGCCAGCAGGGACACGTACCAAGAGACCCAGTACTTC,CASRDTYQETQYF
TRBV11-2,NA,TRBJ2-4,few,TGTGCCAGCAGCCCCGGTGAGGGGTGGCCCAAAAACATTCAGTACTTC,CASSPGEGWPKNIQYF
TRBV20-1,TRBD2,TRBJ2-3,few,TGCAGTGCTATTCGCGGGGGAAACACAGATACGCAGTATTTT,CSAIRGGNTDTQYF
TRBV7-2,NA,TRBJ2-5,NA,TGTGCCAGCAGCTCCACCGGGACTGGTAGAGAGACCCAGTACTTC,CASSSTGTGRETQYF
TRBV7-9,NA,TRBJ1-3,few,TGTGCCAGCAGCTTATTACTTGGAAACACCATATATTTT,CASSLLLGNTIYF
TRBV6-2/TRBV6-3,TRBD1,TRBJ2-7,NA,TGTGCCAGCAGTCTGACAGGGGTGCACGAGCAGTACTTC,CASSLTGVHEQYF
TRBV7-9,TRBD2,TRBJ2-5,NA,TGTGCCAGCAGCTTAGTCCTAGCGGGGCGATTAGAGACCCAGTACTTC,CASSLVLAGRLETQYF
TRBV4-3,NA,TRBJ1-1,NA,TGCGCCAGCAGCCAAGGTACTGTGAAGAGCGCTGAAGCTTTCTTT,CASSQGTVKSAEAFF
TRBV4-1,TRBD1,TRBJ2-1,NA,TGCGCCAGTAGCAATCGACAGGGAAGCTACAATGAGCAGTTCTTC,CASSNRQGSYNEQFF
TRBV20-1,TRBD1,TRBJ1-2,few,TGCAGTGCTAGAGTTCCCGGGACAGGGGGCCGCGTCTATGGCTACACCTTC,CSARVPGTGGRVYGYTF
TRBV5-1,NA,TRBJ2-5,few,TGCGCCAGCAGCTCGCCCTCGGGTGTGCCCCAGTACTTC,CASSSPSGVPQYF
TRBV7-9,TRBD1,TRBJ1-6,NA,TGTGCCAGCAGCCCCGACAGGGGGCATTTGTCACCCCTCCACTTT,CASSPDRGHLSPLHF
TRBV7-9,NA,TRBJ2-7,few,TGTGCCAGCAGCTCACAGACTGGATCCTACGAGCAGTACTTC,CASSSQTGSYEQYF
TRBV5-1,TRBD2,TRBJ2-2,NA,TGCGCCAGCAGCATGGGACCAGCGGGAGAGCGGGAGCTGTTTTTT,CASSMGPAGERELFF
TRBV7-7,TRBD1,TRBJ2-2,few,TGTGCTAGCAGCTCCGACAGGGGGACGGTCGGGGAGCTGTTTTTT,CASSSDRGTVGELFF
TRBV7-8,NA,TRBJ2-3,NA,TGTGCCAGCAACTTCCGGCCCTTTGCGGATACGCAGTATTTT,CASNFRPFADTQYF
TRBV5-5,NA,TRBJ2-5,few,TGTGCCAGCAGCTCCCTGGCTGTCCAAGAGACCCAGTACTTC,CASSSLAVQETQYF
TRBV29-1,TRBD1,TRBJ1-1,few,TGCAGCGTTGTCCAGGGGGCGAGATACACTGAAGCTTTCTTT,CSVVQGARYTEAFF
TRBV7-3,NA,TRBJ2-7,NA,TGTGCCAGCAGCTTAAGCACAGCGGGCGAGCAGTACTTC,CASSLSTAGEQYF
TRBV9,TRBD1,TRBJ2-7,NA,TGTGCCAGCAGCGTAGCTACCGGGACAGGCCCCTACGAGCAGTACTTC,CASSVATGTGPYEQYF
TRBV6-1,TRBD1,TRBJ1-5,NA,TGTGCCAGCAGTGTCTTCTCTACAGGGGGTCAGCCCCAGCATTTT,CASSVFSTGGQPQHF
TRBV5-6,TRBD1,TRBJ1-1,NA,TGTGCCAGCAGCTTGACAGGGGGAAGCACTGAAGCTTTCTTT,CASSLTGGSTEAFF
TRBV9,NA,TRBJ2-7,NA,TGTGCCAGCAGCGTAGGCAAGAGCCCCCTTAGCTCCTACGAGCAGTACTTC,CASSVGKSPLSSYEQYF
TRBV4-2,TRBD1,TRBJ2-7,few,TGTGCCAGCAGCCAACTCCCGGGACAGGGTACCTACGAGCAGTACTTC,CASSQLPGQGTYEQYF